Sequencing of this T cell receptor (beta chain) was carried out in a study of cytomegalovirus exposure and HLA in healthy donors. Study-wide findings and caveats: A list of roughly 160 TCR beta chains associated with cytomegalovirus was given.

Generated by immunoSEQ multiplex PCR, the TCRdb table keeps only in-frame clones and is missing some. The sample records approximately 200,000 clones, 80% to 85% being singletons. The V segment lost 0 bases and the J segment 5 bases; nucleotides outside the gene matches: 5. The CDR3 length is 15 residues. From germline, CDR1 is SGHRS and CDR2 YFSETQ. Worth noting for this clone: Its specificity is unknown.

Specimen: PBMCs. The gene calls are TRBV5-1 and TRBJ2-3; 8 nucleotides agree with TRBD1. The receptor was derived from a woman aged 30 to 39 in good health and CMV-seronegative. CDR3 DNA sequence: TGCGCCAGCAGCTTGGGGCAGGGGGCAAGAGATACGCAGTATTTT. Its protein is CASSLGQGARDTQYF.